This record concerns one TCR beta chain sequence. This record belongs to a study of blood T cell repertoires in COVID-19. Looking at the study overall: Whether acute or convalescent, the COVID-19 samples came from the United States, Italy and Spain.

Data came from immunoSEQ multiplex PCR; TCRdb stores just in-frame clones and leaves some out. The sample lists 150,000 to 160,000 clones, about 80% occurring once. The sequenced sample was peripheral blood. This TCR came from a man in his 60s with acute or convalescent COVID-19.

The CDR3 loop reads CASRRDRGRDEQYF. CDR3 nucleotides: TGTGCCAGCAGGCGCGACAGGGGACGCGACGAGCAGTACTTC. The rearrangement joins TRBV6-5 to TRBJ2-7; 8 nucleotides agree with TRBD1. V shed 6 bases and J 5 bases; nucleotides not matched to a gene: 9. Germline CDR1 MNHEY, CDR2 SVGAGI. The CDR3 is made up of 14 amino acids.